This T cell receptor beta chain was observed in a study of shared clonotypes between healthy human individuals (dated by TCRdb to 2018 to 2020). Study-level background: A couple of women and a few men aged 18 to 49 years were included in the cohort. For each donor, three plates each were used for CD4 naive and CD4 memory, two plates were used for CD8 naive, and one plate was used for CD8 memory. Blood TCR repertoires of a handful of healthy adults were deeply sequenced to estimate repertoire size and the extent of clonotype sharing between individuals. Different laboratories and diverse techniques were used to prepare libraries and sequence TCR repertoires, to increase sequencing depth and limit assay-specific biases. Between about 0.85 and 10 billion PBMCs per donor were obtained by leukapheresis. What the authors observed across the whole study: Because the study included a small number of donors, the genetic and exposure-history diversity represented was limited. Rarefaction of sorted-subset datasets indicated incomplete sequencing despite the large sequencing depth. Estimated clonotype richness was generally larger for naive than for memory subsets. Only blood was sampled, and tissue TCR repertoires likely differ from those in blood. Pairwise subsampling indicated that sequencing depth was expected to affect the degree of clonotype sharing among donors. Across four donors, roughly 5% of naive CD4, approximately 3.6% of naive CD8, roughly 2.2% of memory CD4, and 0.4% of memory CD8 clonotypes were shared. Clonotypes shared by all four sorted-subset donors showed higher generation probabilities than non-shared clonotypes.

CD8 naive samples were obtained by positive selection for CCR7 among CD45RO-negative cells, yielding a CD45RA+CCR7+ population from which TemRA cells were excluded. Donors were healthy HIV-negative adults with no recently reported acute infections or vaccinations. Every donor was a Caucasian adult residing in Nashville, Tennessee, USA. Blood was obtained by leukapheresis, after which PBMCs were separated by Ficoll-Histopaque density gradient centrifugation and cryopreserved in liquid nitrogen vapor phase. Analytical flow cytometry was used to check the purity and quantity of every magnetically sorted T cell population. Each sorted fraction had its genomic DNA isolated and then quantified by UV absorbance on a Nanodrop 2000c. Notes on this clone: It lacks a known antigen. Compared with germline, one end of the junction differs, possibly owing to a read error.

TCR CDR3 regions were amplified from genomic DNA by multiplex PCR using the deep immunoSEQ assay. Extracted genomic DNA from each cell subset was spread evenly across all wells of several immunoSEQ 96-well plates, with each plate serving as a replicate. Each replicate PCR for sorted subsets received about 180 ng genomic DNA, equal to about 30,000 T cell genomes. Purified libraries were quantified with a Qubit 3.0 fluorometer, sized on a Bioanalyzer 2100, and re-quantified with the KAPA Library Quantification kit. A separate single-read 150-cycle Illumina NextSeq 550 flow cell was used to sequence each immunoSEQ 96-well plate. In the source study's methods: Because the immunoSEQ output included only junctional sequences and no quality scores, the filtering could not be the same as the filtering used for full-length reads. Sequences were annotated with PyIR, a Python wrapper for IgBLAST v1.9, and V/J genes and CDR3 were assigned using IMGT germline references. Any read was removed if the V/J assignment was weak (E-value above 1e-6), the CDR3 was missing, or the read contained stop codons, out-of-frame junctions, or ambiguous translated residues. V3J clonotypes were defined as sequences sharing the same inferred V gene, J gene, and CDR3 amino acid sequence. To compute the percentage overlap between repertoires, the number of shared unique clonotypes was divided by the size of the smaller repertoire. Richness of each repertoire was evaluated using RTK rarefaction, the Chao1 estimator, and Recon v2.1 estimates of unobserved clonotypes. OLGA was used to compute generation probabilities for all TCRbeta clonotypes that the gDNA method yielded from a few donors. TCRdb holds this immuneACCESS table with in-frame rearrangements only. Some clones are missing; in checked studies, unresolved V genes explain under half, and the rest has no known cause. V and J calls and clone size follow that table, whereas D and trimming were derived from the DNA. Within this sample are over 2,000,000 clones, with 80% to 95% of them counted one time only. Together, the top ten hold under 2% of the sample.

The TCR sequence derives from a man aged 18 to 30 in good health. Some clones in this sample may be carry-over from other donors' samples. Material for sequencing was naive CD8+ T cells from PBMCs. The cell subset or site label corresponds to: CD45RA+CCR7+.

The CDR3: CAISVPQTETGANVLAF. The DNA reads TGTGCCATCAGTGTCCCTCAGACAGAGACTGGGGCCAACGTCCTGGCTTTC. The rearrangement combines TRBV10-3 with TRBJ2-6; possibly the D gene is TRBD1, per 5 matching bases. CDR1 ENHRY and CDR2 SYGVKD were looked up in the germline V gene. Spanning cysteine to phenylalanine, the CDR3 consists of 17 amino acids. Only the CDR3 portion is preserved as DNA: 51 bases, with reading frame beginning at the first base.